This T cell receptor (beta chain) is from a study of technical replicates of blood from a few donors. Only in-frame clones appear in the TCRdb table, and some are missing; sequencing was by immunoSEQ multiplex PCR. This table has about 81,000 clones, over 75% appearing once. The source is a human donor in good health. Some clones in this sample may be carry-over from other donors' samples. The sequencing input was PBMCs.

CDR3 in DNA: TGTGCCAGCACCCCCGGCCGGGGGGCGGGTAGCACCGGGGAGCTGTTTTTT. It yields the protein CASTPGRGAGSTGELFF. This rearrangement joins TRBV7-9 to TRBJ2-2, with D maybe TRBD2 (7 bases). This CDR3 has 17 residues. Looked up from germline, CDR1 is SEHNR and CDR2 is FQNEAQ (reference sequence). The V end lost 7 bases, the J end lost 4 bases, and 22 bases lay between the germline ends.